This T cell receptor beta chain emerged from a study of shared T cell receptors in the human thymus. Produced via immunoSEQ multiplex PCR; TCRdb's table is partial and in-frame only. This table holds hundreds of thousands of clones, just under 95% found once. Looked up from germline, CDR1 is SGHRS and CDR2 is YFSETQ. Trimming took 4 bases from V and 9 from J; bases not matched to a gene: 6. This CDR3 has 13 residues. The source material was thymocytes. The origin of this receptor is a human donor. V is TRBV5-1 and J is TRBJ2-1; TRBD2 matches at 8 bases. In DNA, the CDR3 is TGCGCCAGCAGCCCCCGGGAGGGAGCTGAGCAGTTCTTC. Amino acids: CASSPREGAEQFF.